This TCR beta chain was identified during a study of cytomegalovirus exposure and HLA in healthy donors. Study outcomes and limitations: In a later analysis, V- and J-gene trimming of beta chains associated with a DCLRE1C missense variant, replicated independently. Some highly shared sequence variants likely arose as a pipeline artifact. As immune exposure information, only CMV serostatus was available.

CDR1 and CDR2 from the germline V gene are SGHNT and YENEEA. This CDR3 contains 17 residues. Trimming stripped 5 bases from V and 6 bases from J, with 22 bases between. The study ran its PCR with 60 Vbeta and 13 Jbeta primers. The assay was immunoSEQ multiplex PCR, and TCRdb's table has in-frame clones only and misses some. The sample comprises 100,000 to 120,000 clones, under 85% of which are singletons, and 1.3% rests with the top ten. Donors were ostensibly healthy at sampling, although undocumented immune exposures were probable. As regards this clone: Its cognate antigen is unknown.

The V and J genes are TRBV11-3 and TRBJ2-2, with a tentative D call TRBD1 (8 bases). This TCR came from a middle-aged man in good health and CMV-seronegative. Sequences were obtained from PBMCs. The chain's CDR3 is CASSPPLNRGGAGELFF. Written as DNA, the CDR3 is TGTGCCAGCAGCCCCCCCCTAAACAGGGGGGGGGCCGGGGAGCTGTTTTTT.